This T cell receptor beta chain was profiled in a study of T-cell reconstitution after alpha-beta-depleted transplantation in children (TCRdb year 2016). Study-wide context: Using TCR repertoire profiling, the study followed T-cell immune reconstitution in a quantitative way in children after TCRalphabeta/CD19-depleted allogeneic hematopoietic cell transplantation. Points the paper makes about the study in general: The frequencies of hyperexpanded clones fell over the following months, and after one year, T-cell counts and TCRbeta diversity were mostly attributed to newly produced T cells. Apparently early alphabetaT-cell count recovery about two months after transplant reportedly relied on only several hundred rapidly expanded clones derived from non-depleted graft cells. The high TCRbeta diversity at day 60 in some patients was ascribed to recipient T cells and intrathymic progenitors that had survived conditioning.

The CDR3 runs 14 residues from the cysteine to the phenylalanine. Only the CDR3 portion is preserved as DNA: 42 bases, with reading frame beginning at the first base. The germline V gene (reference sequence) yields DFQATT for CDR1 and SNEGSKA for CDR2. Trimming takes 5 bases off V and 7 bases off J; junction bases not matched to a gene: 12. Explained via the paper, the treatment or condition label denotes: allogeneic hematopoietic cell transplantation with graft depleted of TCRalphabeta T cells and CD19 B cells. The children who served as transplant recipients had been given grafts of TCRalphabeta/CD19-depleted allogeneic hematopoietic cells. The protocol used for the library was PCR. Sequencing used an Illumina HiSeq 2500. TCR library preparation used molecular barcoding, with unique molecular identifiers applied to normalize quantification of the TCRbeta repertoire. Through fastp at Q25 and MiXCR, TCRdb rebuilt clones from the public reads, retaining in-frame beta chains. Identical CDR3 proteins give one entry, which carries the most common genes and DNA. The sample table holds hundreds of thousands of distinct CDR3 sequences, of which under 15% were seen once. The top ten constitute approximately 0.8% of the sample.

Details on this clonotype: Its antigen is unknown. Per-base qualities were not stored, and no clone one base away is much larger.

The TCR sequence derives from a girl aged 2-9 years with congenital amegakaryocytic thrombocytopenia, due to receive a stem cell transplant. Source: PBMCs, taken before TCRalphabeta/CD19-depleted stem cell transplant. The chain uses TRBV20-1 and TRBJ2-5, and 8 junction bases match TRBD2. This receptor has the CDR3 CSASPTSAHGTQYF. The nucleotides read TGCAGTGCTTCGCCGACTAGCGCTCATGGGACCCAGTACTTC.